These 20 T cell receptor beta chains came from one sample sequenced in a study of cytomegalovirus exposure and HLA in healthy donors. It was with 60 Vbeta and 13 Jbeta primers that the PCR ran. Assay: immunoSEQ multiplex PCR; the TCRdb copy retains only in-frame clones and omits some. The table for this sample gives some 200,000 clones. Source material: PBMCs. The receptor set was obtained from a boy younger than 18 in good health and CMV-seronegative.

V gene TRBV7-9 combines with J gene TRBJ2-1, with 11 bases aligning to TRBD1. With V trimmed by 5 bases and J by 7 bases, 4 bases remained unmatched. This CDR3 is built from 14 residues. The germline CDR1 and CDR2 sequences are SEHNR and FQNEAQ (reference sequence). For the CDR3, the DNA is TGTGCCAGCAGCCTCGGGACAGGGGGAAATGAGCAGTTCTTC. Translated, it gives CASSLGTGGNEQFF.

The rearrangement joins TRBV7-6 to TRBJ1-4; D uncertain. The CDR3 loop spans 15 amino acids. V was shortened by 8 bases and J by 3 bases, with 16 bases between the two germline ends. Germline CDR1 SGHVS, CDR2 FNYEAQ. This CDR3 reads CASGGWKRANEKLFF. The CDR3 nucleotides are TGTGCCAGCGGCGGGTGGAAAAGAGCTAATGAAAAACTGTTTTTT.

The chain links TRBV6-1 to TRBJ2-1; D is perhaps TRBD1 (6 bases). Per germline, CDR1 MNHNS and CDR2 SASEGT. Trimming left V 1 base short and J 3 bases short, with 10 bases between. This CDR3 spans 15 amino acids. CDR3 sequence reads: CASSEDGTSYNEQFF. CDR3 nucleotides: TGTGCCAGCAGTGAAGATGGGACAAGCTACAATGAGCAGTTCTTC.

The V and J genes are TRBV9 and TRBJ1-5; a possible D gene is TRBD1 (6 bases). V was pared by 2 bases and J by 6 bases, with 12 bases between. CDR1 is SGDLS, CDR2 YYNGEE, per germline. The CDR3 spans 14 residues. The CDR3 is CASSVGQSGQPQHF. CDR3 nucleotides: TGTGCCAGCAGCGTCGGACAGAGCGGTCAGCCCCAGCATTTT.

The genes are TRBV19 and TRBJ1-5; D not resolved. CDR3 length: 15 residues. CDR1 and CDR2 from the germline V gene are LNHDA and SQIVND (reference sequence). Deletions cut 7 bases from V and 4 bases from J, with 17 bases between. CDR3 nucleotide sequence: TGTGCCAGTACTCAAACTGCCCCTCAAAATCAGCCCCAGCATTTT. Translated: CASTQTAPQNQPQHF.

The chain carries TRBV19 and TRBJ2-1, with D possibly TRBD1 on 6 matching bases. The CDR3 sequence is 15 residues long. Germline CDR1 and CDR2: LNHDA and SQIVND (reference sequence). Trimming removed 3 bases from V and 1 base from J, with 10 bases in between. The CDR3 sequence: CASSIRGSSYNEQFF. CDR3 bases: TGTGCCAGTAGTATTAGGGGGAGTTCCTACAATGAGCAGTTCTTC.

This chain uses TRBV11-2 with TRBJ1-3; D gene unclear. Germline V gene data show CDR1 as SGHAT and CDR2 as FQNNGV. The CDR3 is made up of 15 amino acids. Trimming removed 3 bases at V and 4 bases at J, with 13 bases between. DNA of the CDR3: TGTGCCAGCAGCTTGGTCTCGCCGGGGGGAAACACCATATATTTT. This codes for CASSLVSPGGNTIYF.

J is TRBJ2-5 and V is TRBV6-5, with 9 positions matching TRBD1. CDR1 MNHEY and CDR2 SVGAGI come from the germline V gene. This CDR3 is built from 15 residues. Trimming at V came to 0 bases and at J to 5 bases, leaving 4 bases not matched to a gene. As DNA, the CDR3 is TGTGCCAGCAGTTACTCAGGACAGGGGTGGGAGACCCAGTACTTC. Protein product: CASSYSGQGWETQYF.

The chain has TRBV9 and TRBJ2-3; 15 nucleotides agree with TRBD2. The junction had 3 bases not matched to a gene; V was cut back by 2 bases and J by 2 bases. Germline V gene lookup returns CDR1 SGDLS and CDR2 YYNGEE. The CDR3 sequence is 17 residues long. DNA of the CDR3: TGTGCCAGCAGCGTTGGGACTAGCGGGGGGACCACAGATACGCAGTATTTT. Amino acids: CASSVGTSGGTTDTQYF.

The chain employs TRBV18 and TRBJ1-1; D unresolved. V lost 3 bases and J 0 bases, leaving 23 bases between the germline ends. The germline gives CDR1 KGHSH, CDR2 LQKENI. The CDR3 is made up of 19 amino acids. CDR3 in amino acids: CASSPSRWETTRVNTEAFF. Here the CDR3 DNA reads TGTGCCAGCTCACCCTCCCGATGGGAGACTACCCGCGTGAACACTGAAGCTTTCTTT.

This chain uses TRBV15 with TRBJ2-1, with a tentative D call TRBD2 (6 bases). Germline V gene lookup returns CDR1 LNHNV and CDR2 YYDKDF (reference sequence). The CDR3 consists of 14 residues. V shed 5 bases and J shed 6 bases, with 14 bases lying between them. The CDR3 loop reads CATSFRRAGNEQFF. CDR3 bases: TGTGCCACCAGCTTTAGGCGAGCGGGCAATGAGCAGTTCTTC.

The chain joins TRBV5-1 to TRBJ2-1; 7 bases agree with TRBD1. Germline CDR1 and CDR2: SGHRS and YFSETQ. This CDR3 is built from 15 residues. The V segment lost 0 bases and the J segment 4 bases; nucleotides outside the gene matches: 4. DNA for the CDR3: TGCGCCAGCAGCTTGGAGGGGGCCCATTACAATGAGCAGTTCTTC. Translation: CASSLEGAHYNEQFF.

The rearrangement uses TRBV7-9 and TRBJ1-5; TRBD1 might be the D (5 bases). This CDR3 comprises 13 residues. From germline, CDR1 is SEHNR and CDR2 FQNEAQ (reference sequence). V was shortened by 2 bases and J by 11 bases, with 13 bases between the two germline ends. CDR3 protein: CASSLFGATAQHF. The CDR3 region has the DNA TGTGCCAGCAGCTTATTTGGGGCAACGGCCCAGCATTTT.

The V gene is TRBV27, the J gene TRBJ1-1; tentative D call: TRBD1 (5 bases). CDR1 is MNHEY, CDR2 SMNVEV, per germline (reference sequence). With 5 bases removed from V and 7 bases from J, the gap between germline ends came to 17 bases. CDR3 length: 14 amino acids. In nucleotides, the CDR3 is TGTGCCAGCAGTCGATACAGACAGCAAGTTGAAGCTTTCTTT. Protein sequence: CASSRYRQQVEAFF.

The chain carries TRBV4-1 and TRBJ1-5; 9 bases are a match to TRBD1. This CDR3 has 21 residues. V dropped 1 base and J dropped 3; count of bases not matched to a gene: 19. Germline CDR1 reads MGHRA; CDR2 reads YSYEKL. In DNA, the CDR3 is TGCGCCAGCAGCCAAGTTTCCCCACGGGCCCAAACAGGGGGCATCAATCAGCCCCAGCATTTT. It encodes CASSQVSPRAQTGGINQPQHF.

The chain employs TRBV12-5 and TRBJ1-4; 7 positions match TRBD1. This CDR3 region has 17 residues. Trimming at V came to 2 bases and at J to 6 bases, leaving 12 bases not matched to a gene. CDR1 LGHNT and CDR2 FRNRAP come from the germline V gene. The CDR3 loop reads CASGLTSTGVAYEKLFF. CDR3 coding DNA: TGTGCTAGTGGTTTGACGTCAACAGGGGTAGCGTATGAAAAACTGTTTTTT.

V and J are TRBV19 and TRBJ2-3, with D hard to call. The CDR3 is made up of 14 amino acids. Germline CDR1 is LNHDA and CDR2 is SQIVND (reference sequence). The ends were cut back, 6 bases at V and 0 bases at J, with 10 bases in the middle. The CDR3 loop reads CASRQPDSTDTQYF. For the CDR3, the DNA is TGTGCCAGTAGACAGCCCGATAGCACAGATACGCAGTATTTT. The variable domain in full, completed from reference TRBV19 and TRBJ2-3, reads DGGITQSPKYLFRKEGQNVTLSCEQNLNHDAMYWYRQDPGQGLRLIYYSQIVNDFQKGDIAEGYSVSREKKESFPLTVTSAQKNPTAFYLCASRQPDSTDTQYFGPGTRLTVL.

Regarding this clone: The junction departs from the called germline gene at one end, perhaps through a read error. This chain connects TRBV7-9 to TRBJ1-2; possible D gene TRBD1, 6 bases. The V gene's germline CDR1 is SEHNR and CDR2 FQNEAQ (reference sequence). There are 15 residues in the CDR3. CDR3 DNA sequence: TGTGTCAGCAGCTTAACTGCAGGGGTTTCCTATGGCTACACCTTC. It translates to CVSSLTAGVSYGYTF.

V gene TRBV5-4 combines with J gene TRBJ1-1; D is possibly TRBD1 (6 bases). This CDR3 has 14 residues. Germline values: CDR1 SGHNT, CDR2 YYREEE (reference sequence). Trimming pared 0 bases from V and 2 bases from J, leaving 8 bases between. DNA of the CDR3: TGTGCCAGCAGCTTGGGGACAGCTAACACTGAAGCTTTCTTT. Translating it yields CASSLGTANTEAFF.

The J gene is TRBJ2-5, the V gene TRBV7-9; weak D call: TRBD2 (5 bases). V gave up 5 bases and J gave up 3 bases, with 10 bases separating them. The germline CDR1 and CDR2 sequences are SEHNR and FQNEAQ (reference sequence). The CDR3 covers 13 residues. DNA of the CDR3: TGTGCCAGCAGCGCGGACGGGAAAGAGACCCAGTACTTC. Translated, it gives CASSADGKETQYF.